The 32 T cell receptor beta chains listed next were all sequenced from one sample in a study of blood T cell repertoires in COVID-19. Sequencing used immunoSEQ multiplex PCR; TCRdb keeps in-frame clones, though not all of them. This table holds about 120,000 clones, 90% found once. The sample consisted of peripheral blood. Receptor source: a human donor with active COVID-19. The donor label of this sample is uncertain.

This clone was picked up one time. The chain carries TRBV5-4 and TRBJ1-6; no reliable D call. The length of the CDR3 is 16 residues. V shed 0 bases and J shed 6 bases, with 13 bases lying between them. CDR1 and CDR2 (germline): SGHNT, YYREEE (reference sequence). This CDR3 is CASSLARGLVNSPLHF. As DNA, the CDR3 is TGTGCCAGCAGCTTGGCCCGGGGTCTCGTTAATTCACCCCTCCACTTT.

The V and J genes are TRBV18 and TRBJ1-6; 8 bases fit TRBD1. The CDR3 loop spans 14 amino acids. From germline, CDR1 is KGHSH and CDR2 LQKENI. With 5 bases clipped from V and 8 bases from J, the junction kept 5 bases outside the gene matches. CDR3 sequence reads: CASSTVDRDSPLHF. In nucleotides, the CDR3 is TGTGCCAGCTCAACTGTGGACAGGGATTCACCCCTCCACTTT. Full variable domain (remainder filled in from reference TRBV18 and TRBJ1-6): NAGVMQNPRHLVRRRGQEARLRCSPMKGHSHVYWYRQLPEEGLKFMVYLQKENIIDESGMPKERFSAEFPKEGPSILRIQQVVRGDSAAYFCASSTVDRDSPLHFGNGTRLTVT.

The chain employs TRBV15 and TRBJ1-4; 7 bases match TRBD1. The germline V gene has CDR1 LNHNV and CDR2 YYDKDF (reference sequence). The CDR3 has 16 amino acids. Trimming at V came to 4 bases and at J to 8 bases, leaving 13 bases not matched to a gene. The DNA for the CDR3 is TGTGCCACCAGCATGGGGCCAGGGGGTTTCAGGGAAAAACTGTTTTTT. Translated, it gives CATSMGPGGFREKLFF. Looking up the rest from reference TRBV15 and TRBJ1-4 gives the full variable domain: DAMVIQNPRYQVTQFGKPVTLSCSQTLNHNVMYWYQQKSSQAPKLLFHYYDKDFNNEADTPDNFQSRRPNTSFCFLDIRSPGLGDTAMYLCATSMGPGGFREKLFFGSGTQLSVL.

V gene TRBV5-1 combines with J gene TRBJ1-2, with TRBD1 matching over 9 bases. The germline gives CDR1 SGHRS, CDR2 YFSETQ. With 3 bases clipped from V and 8 bases from J, the junction kept 8 bases outside the gene matches. This CDR3 is 14 amino acids long. The CDR3 sequence: CASSYGTGGGGYTF. CDR3 coding DNA: TGCGCCAGCAGCTACGGCACAGGGGGCGGCGGCTACACCTTC.

The chain uses TRBV15 and TRBJ2-3, with D perhaps matching TRBD2 (7 bases). Per the germline V gene, CDR1 is LNHNV and CDR2 is YYDKDF (reference sequence). The V end lost 3 bases, the J end lost 5 bases, and 15 bases lay between the germline ends. The CDR3 consists of 15 residues. The CDR3 protein is CATSRAGGGLDTQYF. CDR3 bases: TGTGCCACCAGCAGGGCTGGGGGGGGGCTAGATACGCAGTATTTT.

This chain connects TRBV13 to TRBJ2-7; 7 bases match TRBD1. Germline V CDR1 and CDR2: PRHDT, FYEKMQ (reference sequence). Losses at the gene ends were 4 bases for V and 3 bases for J; bases not matched to a gene: 6. The CDR3 is 14 residues long. In DNA, the CDR3 is TGTGCCAGCAGCTATCGGGACAGAGACTACGAGCAGTACTTC. It translates to CASSYRDRDYEQYF.

The chain uses TRBV3-1 (or the pseudogene TRBV3-2) and TRBJ2-7, with D possibly TRBD1 on 5 matching bases. Germline V gene data show CDR1 as LGHDT and CDR2 as YNNKEL (reference sequence). V was clipped by 4 bases and J by 4 bases, with 17 bases between them. The CDR3 runs to 15 residues. CDR3 nucleotide sequence: TGTGCCAGCAGCCCAGATAGAGGACATCCATACGAGCAGTACTTC. Residues: CASSPDRGHPYEQYF.

The V call is TRBV4-1, the J call TRBJ1-2; TRBD1 might be the D (5 bases). Germline V gene data show CDR1 as MGHRA and CDR2 as YSYEKL. Trimming cost V 6 bases and J 4 bases, with 21 bases left between them. This CDR3 has 16 amino acids. The CDR3 region is CASRRTWGDPIYGYTF. The CDR3, as DNA: TGCGCCAGCAGACGAACGTGGGGGGATCCGATCTATGGCTACACCTTC.

V usage is TRBV9 and J usage is TRBJ2-7; the match to TRBD2 covers 12 bases. The ends lost 4 bases at V and 3 bases at J; junction bases unmatched: 14. The germline V gene encodes CDR1 SGDLS and CDR2 YYNGEE. The CDR3 has 18 residues. CDR3 sequence (DNA): TGTGCCAGCAGCCCCGGGACTAGCGGGCCCCGTTTGGGCTACGAGCAGTACTTC. Encoded protein: CASSPGTSGPRLGYEQYF.

The chain employs TRBV15 and TRBJ1-2; D is ambiguous. Germline V gives CDR1 LNHNV, CDR2 YYDKDF (reference sequence). Trimming left V 0 bases short and J 6 bases short, with 14 bases between. The CDR3 contains 15 residues. CDR3 protein: CATSRDRGRVDGYTF. As DNA, the CDR3 is TGTGCCACCAGCAGAGATCGTGGGCGCGTGGATGGCTACACCTTC.

There are a few counts of this clone. The gene calls are TRBV6-6 and TRBJ2-1, with D hard to call. The V gene's germline CDR1 is MNHNY and CDR2 SVGAGI (reference sequence). CDR3 length: 11 amino acids. The germline V and J ends were trimmed by 2 bases and 9 bases, with 5 bases remaining between them. CDR3 residues: CASSYSIEQFF. For the CDR3, the DNA is TGTGCCAGCAGTTACAGCATTGAGCAGTTCTTC.

CDR3 sequence (DNA): TGTGCCAGTACACGGGGACAGGGCCCGGGGAGTGTTGGCTACACCTTC. Its translation is CASTRGQGPGSVGYTF. V is TRBV19 and J is TRBJ1-2; 9 positions agree with TRBD1. Germline V gives CDR1 LNHDA, CDR2 SQIVND (reference sequence). CDR3 length equals 16 residues. J lost 7 bases, V lost 7 bases, and 16 bases had no gene match.

The chain recombines TRBV19 with TRBJ1-2; D perhaps matches TRBD1 (6 bases). The CDR3 runs to 14 residues. With 3 bases removed from V and 6 bases from J, the gap between germline ends came to 14 bases. Germline V gene lookup returns CDR1 LNHDA and CDR2 SQIVND (reference sequence). The CDR3 region is CASSIKTGIDGYTF. The CDR3 DNA reads as TGTGCCAGTAGTATCAAGACAGGAATCGATGGCTACACCTTC.

The V gene is TRBV29-1, the J gene TRBJ1-2, with 9 positions matching TRBD1. Germline V lookup: CDR1 SQVTM, CDR2 ANQGSEA. Trimming took 5 bases from V and 10 from J; bases not matched to a gene: 8. The CDR3 contains 12 residues. The CDR3 nucleotides are TGCAGCGTTCTTACAGGGGGCGGATTCTACACCTTC. Amino acids: CSVLTGGGFYTF.

V is TRBV28 and J is TRBJ2-7, with D uncertain. This CDR3 has 13 amino acids. Germline values: CDR1 MDHEN, CDR2 SYDVKM. The germline V and J ends were trimmed by 3 bases and 2 bases, with 8 bases remaining between them. The CDR3 DNA reads TGTGCCAGCAGTTTGACACCGACCTACGAGCAGTACTTC. This sequence encodes CASSLTPTYEQYF. Drawing the rest from reference TRBV28 and TRBJ2-7, the complete variable domain is DVKVTQSSRYLVKRTGEKVFLECVQDMDHENMFWYRQDPGLGLRLIYFSYDVKMKEKGDIPEGYSVSREKKERFSLILESASTNQTSMYLCASSLTPTYEQYFGPGTRLTVT.

J is TRBJ2-1 and V is TRBV7-2; possibly TRBD2 for D (5 bases). CDR1 and CDR2 from the germline V gene are SGHTA and FQGNSA. The CDR3 is 14 residues long. Trimming removed 5 bases at V and 7 bases at J, with 15 bases between. This CDR3 is CASSAARVANEQFF. In nucleotides, the CDR3 is TGTGCCAGCAGCGCCGCCCGGGTAGCGAATGAGCAGTTCTTC.

The chain uses TRBV5-8 and TRBJ1-2; D remains unclear. This CDR3 spans 15 amino acids. In germline, CDR1 is SGHTS, CDR2 YDEGEE. Trimming took 1 base from V and 2 from J, leaving 12 bases between them. The chain's CDR3 is CASSLLSQRNYGYTF. The DNA of the CDR3 is TGTGCCAGCAGCTTGTTGTCACAGAGAAACTATGGCTACACCTTC.

The gene calls are TRBV7-8 and TRBJ2-4; 11 nucleotides match TRBD2. With 1 base clipped from V and 1 base from J, the junction kept 0 bases outside the gene matches. Looked up from germline, CDR1 is SGHVS and CDR2 is FQNEAQ. This CDR3 is built from 16 residues. CDR3 loop: CASSLGLAGAKNIQYF. In nucleotides, the CDR3 is TGTGCCAGCAGCTTAGGACTAGCGGGGGCCAAAAACATTCAGTACTTC.

This chain links TRBV3-1 (or the pseudogene TRBV3-2) with TRBJ2-1; 7 bases line up with TRBD1. With V trimmed by 1 base and J by 0 bases, 9 bases remained unmatched. CDR1 LGHDT and CDR2 YNNKEL come from the germline V gene (reference sequence). CDR3 length: 18 residues. CDR3 sequence: CASSQGGKTGSSYNEQFF. In DNA form, the CDR3 reads TGTGCCAGCAGCCAAGGCGGAAAGACAGGGAGCTCCTACAATGAGCAGTTCTTC.

The J gene is TRBJ1-2, the V gene TRBV5-5, with 7 positions matching TRBD1. Looked up from germline, CDR1 is SGHKS and CDR2 is YYEKEE (reference sequence). The CDR3 loop spans 16 amino acids. V dropped 4 bases and J dropped 5; count of bases not matched to a gene: 14. The CDR3 sequence is CASSAGTAKGPYGYTF. CDR3 coding DNA: TGTGCCAGCAGCGCCGGGACAGCGAAGGGCCCTTATGGCTACACCTTC.

This clone came up once. For the CDR3, the DNA is TGTGCCAGCTCACCCCCGACTAGACCTCTCAACAATGAGCAGTTCTTC. This gives the protein CASSPPTRPLNNEQFF. This chain uses TRBV18 with TRBJ2-1; D may be TRBD2 (6 bases). Trimming left V 3 bases short and J 5 bases short, with 17 bases between. The V gene's germline CDR1 is KGHSH and CDR2 LQKENI. CDR3 length equals 16 residues.

The chain links TRBV29-1 to TRBJ1-1, with 7 nucleotides matching TRBD1. The CDR3 totals 13 residues. From germline, CDR1 is SQVTM and CDR2 ANQGSEA. With V trimmed by 6 bases and J by 0 bases, 4 bases remained unmatched. The chain's CDR3 is CSVGQQMNTEAFF. CDR3 bases: TGCAGCGTGGGACAGCAAATGAACACTGAAGCTTTCTTT.

The rearrangement uses TRBV7-9 and TRBJ1-1; TRBD1 aligns across 7 bases. Germline V gives CDR1 SEHNR, CDR2 FQNEAQ (reference sequence). The CDR3 is 15 amino acids. With 4 bases clipped from V and 8 bases from J, the junction kept 13 bases outside the gene matches. The CDR3 nucleotides are TGTGCCAGCAGCTGGGGAACCAGGGGGTCAGCGGAAGCTTTCTTT. It is translated as CASSWGTRGSAEAFF.

The chain employs TRBV30 and TRBJ2-3, with 8 nucleotides matching TRBD2. Trimming took 7 bases from V and 7 from J; bases not matched to a gene: 13. The germline V gene encodes CDR1 GTSNPN and CDR2 SVGIG (reference sequence). The CDR3 sequence is 14 residues long. CDR3 nucleotide sequence: TGTGCCTCCACGGGTAGCGGGAAACCTAATACGCAGTATTTT. As protein: CASTGSGKPNTQYF.

This clone was found once. The chain recombines TRBV5-5 with TRBJ2-7, with D perhaps TRBD2 (5 bases). Germline CDR1 and CDR2: SGHKS and YYEKEE (reference sequence). Trimming took 5 bases from V and 2 from J, leaving 17 bases between them. This CDR3 spans 15 amino acids. CDR3 sequence: CASRSSGPWAYEQYF. The CDR3, as DNA: TGTGCCAGCAGAAGCAGCGGTCCCTGGGCCTACGAGCAGTACTTC.

This clone was observed a single time. The chain combines TRBV6-5 with TRBJ2-7; a weak D match, TRBD2 (5 bases). The CDR3 is 15 amino acids. Germline V CDR1 and CDR2: MNHEY, SVGAGI. The ends were cut back, 2 bases at V and 3 bases at J, with 14 bases in the middle. CDR3 nucleotides: TGTGCCAGCAGTTACGAGAGCGGTCACTACTACGAGCAGTACTTC. Translated, it gives CASSYESGHYYEQYF.

V is TRBV11-2 and J is TRBJ2-3, with TRBD2 identical over 9 bases. After removal of 1 base from V and 2 bases from J, the junction contained 4 bases not matched to a gene. The CDR3 sequence is 16 residues long. Germline CDR1 is SGHAT and CDR2 is FQNNGV. This CDR3 is CASSLGIAGDTDTQYF. For the CDR3, the DNA is TGTGCCAGCAGCTTAGGTATAGCGGGAGACACAGATACGCAGTATTTT.

The chain links TRBV21-1 to TRBJ2-7; no DNA check was done on the table's D call, TRBD1. TRBV21-1 is a documented pseudogene. The length of the CDR3 is 15 residues. DNA for the CDR3: TGTGCCAGCAGTACAAATTCCGGGACAGACTACGAGCAGTACTTC. It yields the protein CASSTNSGTDYEQYF.

The chain links TRBV5-4 to TRBJ1-4; a possible D gene is TRBD1 (6 bases). CDR1 and CDR2 (germline): SGHNT, YYREEE (reference sequence). Between the trimmed V and J ends, which lost 4 bases and 4 bases, there was a span of 14 bases. This CDR3 has 15 residues. CDR3 nucleotides: TGTGCCAGCAGCGCCGGACAGCTTGTTAATGAAAAACTGTTTTTT. Encoded protein: CASSAGQLVNEKLFF.

This clone is a singleton in its sample. The chain uses TRBV11-2 and TRBJ1-1, with D possibly matching TRBD1 (6 bases). The germline V and J ends were trimmed by 7 bases and 6 bases, with 18 bases remaining between them. CDR3 length: 14 amino acids. Germline V gives CDR1 SGHAT, CDR2 FQNNGV. The CDR3 region has the DNA TGTGCCAGCACACAGGGTGGTTTGAGGGCTGAAGCTTTCTTT. Encoded protein: CASTQGGLRAEAFF. The full variable domain, rest sourced from reference TRBV11-2 and TRBJ1-1, is EAGVAQSPRYKIIEKRQSVAFWCNPISGHATLYWYQQILGQGPKLLIQFQNNGVVDDSQLPKDRFSAERLKGVDSTLKIQPAKLEDSAVYLCASTQGGLRAEAFFGQGTRLTVV.

CDR3 nucleotide sequence: TGTGCCAGCTCACCACAAGGACAGGGTAATTCACCCCTCCACTTT. Its translation: CASSPQGQGNSPLHF. V gene TRBV18 combines with J gene TRBJ1-6, with 8 bases fitting TRBD1. The CDR3 covers 15 residues. The trim removed 1 base at V and 6 bases at J, leaving 2 bases unmatched. Germline CDR1 and CDR2: KGHSH and LQKENI. The whole variable domain, filled in from reference TRBV18 and TRBJ1-6, reads NAGVMQNPRHLVRRRGQEARLRCSPMKGHSHVYWYRQLPEEGLKFMVYLQKENIIDESGMPKERFSAEFPKEGPSILRIQQVVRGDSAAYFCASSPQGQGNSPLHFGNGTRLTVT.

A note on this clone: The junction differs from germline at one of its ends, possibly a read error. This rearrangement joins TRBV7-7 to TRBJ2-5; TRBD2 matches at 10 bases. CDR3 length: 16 residues. CDR1 is SSHAT and CDR2 is FNYEAQ in the germline V gene (reference sequence). The CDR3 loop reads CASSRGLAGGEETQYF. Written as DNA, the CDR3 is TGTGCTAGCAGCCGGGGGTTAGCGGGGGGTGAGGAGACCCAGTACTTC. The complete variable domain, with remaining parts taken from reference TRBV7-7 and TRBJ2-5, reads GAGVSQSPRYKVTKRGQDVTLRCDPISSHATLYWYQQALGQGPEFLTYFNYEAQPDKSGLPSDRFSAERPEGSISTLTIQRTEQRDSAMYRCASSRGLAGGEETQYFGPGTRLLVL.